This entry lists 27 T cell receptor beta chains sequenced from one sample in a study of blood T cell repertoires in COVID-19. Method: immunoSEQ multiplex PCR; TCRdb's copy keeps in-frame clones and lacks some. This table has 200,000 to 250,000 clones, 65% to 90% appearing once. Source material: PBMCs or T cells enriched from blood (not recorded which). The origin of the receptors is a woman between 40 and 50 years old with acute COVID-19.

CDR3 in DNA: TGTGCCAGCAGCCGAGACTCACAGGGTCGGGGTTCCTACGAGCAGTACTTC. It codes for CASSRDSQGRGSYEQYF. The chain combines TRBV4-2 with TRBJ2-7, with D tentatively TRBD1 (6 bases). Germline CDR1 reads LGHNA; CDR2 reads YNFKEQ. Trimming removed 4 bases from V and 1 base from J, with 20 bases in between. The length of the CDR3 is 17 residues.

This chain joins TRBV24-1 and TRBJ2-3; D might be TRBD2 (5 bases). CDR1 and CDR2 (germline): KGHDR, SFDVKD. The CDR3 covers 12 residues. Trimming cost V 2 bases and J 11 bases, with 10 bases left between them. The CDR3, as DNA: TGTGCCACCAGTGATTCCCGGGAAAGGCAGTATTTT. Its protein product is CATSDSRERQYF.

The chain is built from TRBV7-2 and TRBJ2-5; D ambiguous. Germline V gives CDR1 SGHTA, CDR2 FQGNSA. Trimming shortened V by 5 bases and J by 1 base, and 8 bases separated the two germline ends. The CDR3 length is 13 residues. The CDR3 loop reads CASSLSRQETQYF. CDR3 nucleotide sequence: TGTGCCAGCAGCCTTTCTCGCCAAGAGACCCAGTACTTC.

This sequence joins TRBV10-3 and TRBJ2-1; 10 positions match TRBD2. V gave up 3 bases and J gave up 3 bases; unmatched junction bases: 5. Germline-derived CDR1 and CDR2 are ENHRY and SYGVKD. The CDR3 contains 16 residues. The CDR3 spells CAISERGLAYYNEQFF. CDR3 DNA: TGTGCCATCAGTGAAAGGGGACTAGCGTACTACAATGAGCAGTTCTTC.

The DNA for the CDR3 is TGTGCCAGCAGCGTAGGAACTAGCCCGAATCACATTCAGTACTTC. Its protein product is CASSVGTSPNHIQYF. This chain connects TRBV9 to TRBJ2-4, with D possibly being TRBD2 (6 bases). Germline assignment: CDR1 SGDLS and CDR2 YYNGEE. The CDR3 totals 15 residues. Trimming removed 0 bases from V and 8 bases from J, with 15 bases in between.

CDR3 amino acids: CSASGGARSGNTEAFF. The DNA of the CDR3 is TGCAGTGCTAGTGGGGGAGCACGAAGCGGGAACACTGAAGCTTTCTTT. This sequence joins TRBV20-1 and TRBJ1-1, with a weak D call TRBD1 (5 bases). V dropped 3 bases and J dropped 1 base, with 18 bases sitting between them. Germline V CDR1 and CDR2: DFQATT, SNEGSKA (reference sequence). This CDR3 contains 16 residues.

The chain joins TRBV10-2 to TRBJ2-3; TRBD2 matches 7 bases. CDR3 length equals 15 residues. The V and J ends lost 0 bases and 5 bases, in that order; junction bases with no gene match: 5. The germline gives CDR1 WSHSY, CDR2 SAAADI. CDR3 protein: CASSESVGGRDTQYF. In DNA form, the CDR3 reads TGCGCCAGCAGTGAGTCAGTGGGAGGGCGAGATACGCAGTATTTT.

The chain employs TRBV27 and TRBJ1-6; D unclear. The V end lost 1 base, the J end lost 0 bases, and 16 bases lay between the germline ends. Germline-derived CDR1 and CDR2 are MNHEY and SMNVEV (reference sequence). CDR3 length: 19 amino acids. The CDR3 coding sequence is TGTGCCAGCAGTTTATTGAGTCGGGGAATGGGCTCCTATAATTCACCCCTCCACTTT. Protein sequence: CASSLLSRGMGSYNSPLHF.

The V gene is TRBV6-2 or TRBV6-3, the J gene TRBJ1-3, with unresolved D. V was clipped by 2 bases and J by 2 bases, with 7 bases between them. The CDR3 covers 14 residues. Germline V gene lookup returns CDR1 MNHEY and CDR2 SVGEGT. DNA for the CDR3: TGTGCCAGCAGTTACGCGGGAGCTGGAAACACCATATATTTT. It yields the protein CASSYAGAGNTIYF.

This chain connects TRBV5-1 to TRBJ1-5; tentative D call: TRBD1 (5 bases). The ends were cut back, 0 bases at V and 5 bases at J, with 18 bases in the middle. From germline, CDR1 is SGHRS and CDR2 YFSETQ. CDR3 length equals 17 residues. CDR3 sequence reads: CASSLGDRNGPDQPQHF. The CDR3 region has the DNA TGCGCCAGCAGCTTGGGCGACAGAAACGGGCCTGATCAGCCCCAGCATTTT.

The CDR3 DNA reads as TGTGCCAGCAGCAATTCCCTAAAGAAGAGGCCCCTTAATTGGAAAGAATTCGAGCAGTACTTC. Amino acids: CASSNSLKKRPLNWKEFEQYF. The rearrangement links TRBV21-1 to TRBJ2-7; whether TRBD2, the table's D call, matches the DNA was not checked. TRBV21-1 counts as a pseudogene. The CDR3 length is 21 residues.

V gene TRBV27 combines with J gene TRBJ1-1, with D maybe TRBD1 (5 bases). The germline CDR1 and CDR2 sequences are MNHEY and SMNVEV (reference sequence). The ends were cut back, 3 bases at V and 0 bases at J, with 11 bases in the middle. CDR3 length: 15 residues. CDR3 sequence: CASSFGARMNTEAFF. CDR3 bases: TGTGCCAGCAGTTTTGGGGCCCGAATGAACACTGAAGCTTTCTTT.

This clone was observed once. The chain carries TRBV19 and TRBJ2-7; no reliable D call. The CDR3 has 13 amino acids. The germline CDR1 and CDR2 sequences are LNHDA and SQIVND (reference sequence). V gave up 3 bases and J gave up 2 bases, with 8 bases separating them. CDR3 sequence (DNA): TGTGCCAGTAGTATTCAAGAGGCCTACGAGCAGTACTTC. Translating it yields CASSIQEAYEQYF. Filled out from reference TRBV19 and TRBJ2-7, the complete variable domain reads DGGITQSPKYLFRKEGQNVTLSCEQNLNHDAMYWYRQDPGQGLRLIYYSQIVNDFQKGDIAEGYSVSREKKESFPLTVTSAQKNPTAFYLCASSIQEAYEQYFGPGTRLTVT.

The CDR3 DNA is TGTGCCAGCAGACCCGCCGGGACAGGGGGCGAGAAGCAGTACTTC. As protein: CASRPAGTGGEKQYF. This chain connects TRBV6-5 to TRBJ2-7, with 12 bases matching TRBD1. The CDR3 length is 15 residues. The V and J ends lost 6 bases and 8 bases, in that order; junction bases with no gene match: 11. Germline lookup yields CDR1 MNHEY and CDR2 SVGAGI.

In its sample, this clone was seen a few times. This rearrangement joins TRBV15 to TRBJ2-1, with 10 bases that match TRBD2. The CDR3 loop spans 18 amino acids. In germline, CDR1 is LNHNV, CDR2 YYDKDF (reference sequence). J gave up 9 bases and V 0 bases, and 14 bases lay outside the gene matches. The CDR3 loop is CATSREDLLAGTLSEQFF. The CDR3 coding sequence is TGTGCCACCAGCAGAGAGGACCTACTAGCGGGGACTCTCAGTGAGCAGTTCTTC.

The rearrangement uses TRBV18 and TRBJ1-2; TRBD1 might be the D (6 bases). Deletions cut 3 bases from V and 6 bases from J, with 8 bases between. From germline, CDR1 is KGHSH and CDR2 LQKENI. This CDR3 is built from 12 residues. CDR3 DNA: TGTGCCAGCTCACCTAACAGGGATGGCTACACCTTC. Protein sequence: CASSPNRDGYTF.

This sequence joins TRBV7-2 and TRBJ1-1; D may be TRBD1 (5 bases). In germline, CDR1 is SGHTA, CDR2 FQGNSA. Trimming cost V 3 bases and J 2 bases, with 13 bases left between them. CDR3 length: 15 amino acids. CDR3 nucleotides: TGTGCCAGCAGCTTCCCACAGGACATAAACACTGAAGCTTTCTTT. This translates into CASSFPQDINTEAFF.

The chain employs TRBV6-4 and TRBJ1-3; 7 nucleotides align to TRBD1. The CDR3 loop spans 14 amino acids. The J segment lost 2 bases and the V segment lost 4 bases, leaving 2 bases of the junction unmatched. Germline V gives CDR1 MRHNA, CDR2 SNTAGT. The CDR3 sequence: CASSVQGAGNTIYF. The CDR3 bases are TGTGCCAGCAGTGTCCAGGGGGCTGGAAACACCATATATTTT.

V gene TRBV2 combines with J gene TRBJ1-5, with 8 bases that match TRBD1. The CDR3 covers 15 residues. Germline CDR1 and CDR2: SNHLY and FYNNEI. Trimming cost V 5 bases and J 4 bases; bases outside gene matches: 7. The CDR3 is CASSIRTGSNQPQHF. The CDR3 DNA reads as TGTGCCAGCAGTATCCGGACAGGGAGTAATCAGCCCCAGCATTTT.

The chain uses TRBV30 and TRBJ2-1; 11 bases are a match to TRBD2. The CDR3 covers 15 residues. The trim removed 0 bases at V and 7 bases at J, leaving 5 bases unmatched. CDR1 is GTSNPN and CDR2 is SVGIG in the germline V gene (reference sequence). For the CDR3, the DNA is TGTGCCTGGAGTGTAACTAGCGGGAGTACGAATGAGCAGTTCTTC. This codes for CAWSVTSGSTNEQFF.

The V call is TRBV5-1, the J call TRBJ1-5; 10 bases fit TRBD1. This CDR3 is 16 amino acids long. Per germline, CDR1 SGHRS and CDR2 YFSETQ. V lost 1 base, J lost 5 bases, and 6 bases stayed unmatched. This CDR3 is CASSLLPGQGYQPQHF. DNA for the CDR3: TGCGCCAGCAGCTTGCTCCCGGGACAGGGGTATCAGCCCCAGCATTTT. The whole variable domain, filled in from reference TRBV5-1 and TRBJ1-5, reads KAGVTQTPRYLIKTRGQQVTLSCSPISGHRSVSWYQQTPGQGLQFLFEYFSETQRNKGNFPGRFSGRQFSNSRSEMNVSTLELGDSALYLCASSLLPGQGYQPQHFGDGTRLSIL.

The rearrangement uses TRBV24-1 and TRBJ2-5; 7 bases match TRBD1. In germline, CDR1 is KGHDR, CDR2 SFDVKD. The CDR3 spans 14 residues. J lost 3 bases, V lost 5 bases, and 5 bases had no gene match. The CDR3 sequence: CATSVGRGKETQYF. The CDR3 nucleotides read TGTGCCACCAGTGTTGGCAGGGGGAAAGAGACCCAGTACTTC.

The sample holds one count of this clone. The chain carries TRBV7-2 and TRBJ2-5; D perhaps matches TRBD2 (6 bases). V was cut by 7 bases and J by 0 bases, with 18 bases left in between. From germline, CDR1 is SGHTA and CDR2 FQGNSA. This CDR3 comprises 16 residues. CDR3 residues: CASTIWGRSDQETQYF. The CDR3, as DNA: TGTGCCAGCACTATATGGGGGAGGAGTGACCAAGAGACCCAGTACTTC. The full variable domain, completed using reference TRBV7-2 and TRBJ2-5, is GAGVSQSPSNKVTEKGKDVELRCDPISGHTALYWYRQSLGQGLEFLIYFQGNSAPDKSGLPSDRFSAERTGGSVSTLTIQRTQQEDSAVYLCASTIWGRSDQETQYFGPGTRLLVL.

This sequence joins TRBV10-3 and TRBJ1-1; perhaps TRBD1 as D (6 bases). The CDR3 length is 13 residues. Trimming cost V 8 bases and J 3 bases, with 13 bases left between them. Germline V gives CDR1 ENHRY, CDR2 SYGVKD. The CDR3 region is CAIRGRGDTEAFF. Here the CDR3 DNA reads TGTGCCATCCGGGGGCGGGGGGACACTGAAGCTTTCTTT.

This rearrangement joins TRBV6-5 to TRBJ2-7, with D possibly matching TRBD1 (6 bases). Germline V lookup: CDR1 MNHEY, CDR2 SVGAGI. The length of the CDR3 is 14 residues. V dropped 2 bases and J dropped 1 base, with 9 bases sitting between them. The CDR3 reads CASSYIQGSYEQYF. The CDR3 coding sequence is TGTGCCAGCAGTTACATACAGGGTTCCTACGAGCAGTACTTC.

V and J are TRBV5-1 and TRBJ2-1, with 10 bases identical to TRBD2. The CDR3 is 14 residues long. The germline V gene encodes CDR1 SGHRS and CDR2 YFSETQ. V was pared by 1 base and J by 9 bases, with 4 bases of the junction left unmatched. CDR3 sequence reads: CASSLSSGSIEQFF. The CDR3 coding sequence is TGCGCCAGCAGCTTGTCTAGCGGGAGTATTGAGCAGTTCTTC.

The rearrangement joins TRBV10-3 to TRBJ1-6; D uncertain. With 2 bases removed from V and 10 bases from J, the gap between germline ends came to 15 bases. This CDR3 has 15 residues. Germline V gene sequence: CDR1 ENHRY, CDR2 SYGVKD. The CDR3 sequence is CAISEEGSGRSPLHF. CDR3 in DNA: TGTGCCATCAGTGAGGAAGGGAGTGGTAGGTCACCCCTCCACTTT.